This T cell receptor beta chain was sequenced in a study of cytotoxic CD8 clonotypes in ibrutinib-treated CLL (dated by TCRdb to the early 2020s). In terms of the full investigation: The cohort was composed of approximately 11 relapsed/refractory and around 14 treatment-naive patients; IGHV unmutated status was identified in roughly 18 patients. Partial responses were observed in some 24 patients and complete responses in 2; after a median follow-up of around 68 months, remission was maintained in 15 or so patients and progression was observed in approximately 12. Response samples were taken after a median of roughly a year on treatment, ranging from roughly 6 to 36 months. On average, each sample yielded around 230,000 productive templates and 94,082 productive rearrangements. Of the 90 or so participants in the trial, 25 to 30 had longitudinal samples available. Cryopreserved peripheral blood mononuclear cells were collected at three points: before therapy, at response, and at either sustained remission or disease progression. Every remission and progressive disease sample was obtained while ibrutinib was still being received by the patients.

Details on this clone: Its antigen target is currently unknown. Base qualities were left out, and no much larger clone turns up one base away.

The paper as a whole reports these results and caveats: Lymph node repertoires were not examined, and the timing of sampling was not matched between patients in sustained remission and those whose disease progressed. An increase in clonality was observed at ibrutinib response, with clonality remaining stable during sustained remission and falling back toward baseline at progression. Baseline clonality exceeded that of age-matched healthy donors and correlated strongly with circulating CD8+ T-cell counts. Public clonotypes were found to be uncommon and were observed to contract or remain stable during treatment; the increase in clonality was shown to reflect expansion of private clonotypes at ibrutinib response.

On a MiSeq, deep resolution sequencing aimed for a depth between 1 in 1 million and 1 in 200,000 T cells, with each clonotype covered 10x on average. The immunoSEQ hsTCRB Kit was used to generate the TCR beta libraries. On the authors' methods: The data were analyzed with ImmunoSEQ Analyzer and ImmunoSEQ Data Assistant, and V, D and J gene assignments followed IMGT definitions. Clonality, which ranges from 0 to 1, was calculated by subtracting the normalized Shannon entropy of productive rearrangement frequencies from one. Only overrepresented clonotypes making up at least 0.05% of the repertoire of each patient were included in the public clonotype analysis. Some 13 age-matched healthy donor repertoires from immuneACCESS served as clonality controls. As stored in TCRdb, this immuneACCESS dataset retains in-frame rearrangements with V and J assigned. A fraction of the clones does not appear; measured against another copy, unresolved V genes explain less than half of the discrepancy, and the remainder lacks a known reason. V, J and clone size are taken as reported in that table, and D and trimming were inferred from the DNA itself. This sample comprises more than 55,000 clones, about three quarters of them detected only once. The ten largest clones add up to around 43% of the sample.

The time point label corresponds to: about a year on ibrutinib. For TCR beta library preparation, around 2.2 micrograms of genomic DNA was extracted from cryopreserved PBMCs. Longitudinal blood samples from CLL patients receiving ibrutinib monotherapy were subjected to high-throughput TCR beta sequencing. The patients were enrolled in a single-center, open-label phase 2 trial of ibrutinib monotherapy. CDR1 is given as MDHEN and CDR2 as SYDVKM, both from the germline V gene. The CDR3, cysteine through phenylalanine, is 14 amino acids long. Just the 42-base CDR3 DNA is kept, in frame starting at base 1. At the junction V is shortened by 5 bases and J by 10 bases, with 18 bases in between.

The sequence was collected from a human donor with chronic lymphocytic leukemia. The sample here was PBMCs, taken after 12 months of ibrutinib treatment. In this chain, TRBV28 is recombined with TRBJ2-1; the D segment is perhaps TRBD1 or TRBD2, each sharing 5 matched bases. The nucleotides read TGTGCCAGCAGTCCCTACGGGGCAAATAGGGAGCAGTTCTTC. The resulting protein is CASSPYGANREQFF.